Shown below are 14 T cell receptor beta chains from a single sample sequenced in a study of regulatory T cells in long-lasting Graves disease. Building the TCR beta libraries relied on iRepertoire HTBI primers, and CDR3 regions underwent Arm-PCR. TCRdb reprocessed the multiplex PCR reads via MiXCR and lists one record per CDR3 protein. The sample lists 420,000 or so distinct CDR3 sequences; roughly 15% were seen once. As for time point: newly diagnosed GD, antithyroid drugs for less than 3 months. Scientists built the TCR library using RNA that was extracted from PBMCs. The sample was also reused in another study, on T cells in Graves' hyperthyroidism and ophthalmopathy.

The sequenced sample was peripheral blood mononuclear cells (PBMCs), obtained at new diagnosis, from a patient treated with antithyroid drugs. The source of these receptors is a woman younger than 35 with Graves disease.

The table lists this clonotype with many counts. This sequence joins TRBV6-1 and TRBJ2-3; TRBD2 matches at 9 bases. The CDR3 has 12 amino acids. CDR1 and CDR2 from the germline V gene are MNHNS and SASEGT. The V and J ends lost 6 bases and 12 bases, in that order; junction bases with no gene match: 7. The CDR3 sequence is CASRQGTSNQYF. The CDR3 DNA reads TGTGCCAGCAGGCAGGGGACTAGCAATCAGTATTTT.

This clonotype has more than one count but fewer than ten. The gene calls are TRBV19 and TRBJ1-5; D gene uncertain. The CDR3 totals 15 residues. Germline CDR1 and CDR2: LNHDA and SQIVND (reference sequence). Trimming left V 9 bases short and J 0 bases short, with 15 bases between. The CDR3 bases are TGTGCCAGCCGCACCCGACAAGATAGCAATCAGCCCCAGCATTTT. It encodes CASRTRQDSNQPQHF.

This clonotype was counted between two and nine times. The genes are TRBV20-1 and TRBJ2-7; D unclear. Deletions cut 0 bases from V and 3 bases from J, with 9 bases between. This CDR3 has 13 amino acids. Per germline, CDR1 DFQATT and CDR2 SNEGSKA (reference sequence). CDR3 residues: CSARDPRGYEQYF. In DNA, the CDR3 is TGCAGTGCTAGAGATCCACGAGGCTACGAGCAGTACTTC.

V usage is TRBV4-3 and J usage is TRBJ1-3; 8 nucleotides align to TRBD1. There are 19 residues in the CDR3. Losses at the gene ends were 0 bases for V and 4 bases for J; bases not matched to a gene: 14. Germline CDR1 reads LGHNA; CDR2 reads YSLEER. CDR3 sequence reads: CASSQDLPRTGYGGNTIYF. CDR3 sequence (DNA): TGCGCCAGCAGCCAAGACCTCCCGCGGACAGGGTACGGCGGAAACACCATATATTTT.

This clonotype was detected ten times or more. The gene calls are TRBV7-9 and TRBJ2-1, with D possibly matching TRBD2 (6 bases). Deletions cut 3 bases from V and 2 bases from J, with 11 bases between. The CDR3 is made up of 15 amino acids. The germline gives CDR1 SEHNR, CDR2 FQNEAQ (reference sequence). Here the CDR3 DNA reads TGTGCCAGCAGCTTTCGCGGGGAGGCCTACAATGAGCAGTTCTTC. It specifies CASSFRGEAYNEQFF.

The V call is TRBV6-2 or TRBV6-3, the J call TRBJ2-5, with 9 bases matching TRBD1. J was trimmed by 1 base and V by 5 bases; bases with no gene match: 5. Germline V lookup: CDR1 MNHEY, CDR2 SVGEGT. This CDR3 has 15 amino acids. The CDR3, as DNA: TGTGCCAGCAGTCCCGGGACAGGGTTCCAAGAGACCCAGTACTTC. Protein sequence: CASSPGTGFQETQYF.

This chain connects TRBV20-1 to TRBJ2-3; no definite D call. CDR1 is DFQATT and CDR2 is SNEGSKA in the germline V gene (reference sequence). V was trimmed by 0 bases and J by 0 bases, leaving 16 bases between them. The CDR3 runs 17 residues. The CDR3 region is CSARDIFLAASTDTQYF. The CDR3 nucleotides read TGCAGTGCTAGAGATATTTTCCTGGCTGCTAGCACAGATACGCAGTATTTT.

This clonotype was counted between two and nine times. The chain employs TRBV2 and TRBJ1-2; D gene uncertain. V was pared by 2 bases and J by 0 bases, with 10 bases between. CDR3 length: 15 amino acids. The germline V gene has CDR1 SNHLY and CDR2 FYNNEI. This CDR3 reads CASSENQEPNYGYTF. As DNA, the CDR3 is TGTGCCAGCAGTGAAAACCAGGAGCCTAACTATGGCTACACCTTC.

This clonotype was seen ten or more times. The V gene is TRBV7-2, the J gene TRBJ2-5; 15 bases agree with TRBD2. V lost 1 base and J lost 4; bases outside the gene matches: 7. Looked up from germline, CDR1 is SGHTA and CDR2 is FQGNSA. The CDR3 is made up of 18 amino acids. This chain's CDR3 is CASSLGWTSGRARETQYF. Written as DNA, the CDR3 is TGTGCCAGCAGCTTAGGGTGGACTAGCGGGAGGGCCAGAGAGACCCAGTACTTC.

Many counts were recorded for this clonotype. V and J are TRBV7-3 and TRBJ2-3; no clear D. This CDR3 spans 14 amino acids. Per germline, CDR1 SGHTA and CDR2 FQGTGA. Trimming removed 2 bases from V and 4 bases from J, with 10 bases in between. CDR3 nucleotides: TGTGCCAGCAGCTTAGGGGTTGGGGCAGATACGCAGTATTTT. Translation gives CASSLGVGADTQYF.

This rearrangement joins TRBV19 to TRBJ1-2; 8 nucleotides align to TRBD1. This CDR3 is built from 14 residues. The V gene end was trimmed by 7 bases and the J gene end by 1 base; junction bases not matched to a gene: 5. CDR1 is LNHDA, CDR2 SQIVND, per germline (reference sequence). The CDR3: CASKPGQDNYGYTF. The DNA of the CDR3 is TGTGCCAGTAAACCGGGACAGGATAACTATGGCTACACCTTC.

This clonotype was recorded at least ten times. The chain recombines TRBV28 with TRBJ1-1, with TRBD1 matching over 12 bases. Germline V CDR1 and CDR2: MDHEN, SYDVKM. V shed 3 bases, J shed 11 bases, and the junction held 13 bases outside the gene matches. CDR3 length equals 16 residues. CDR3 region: CASSLLGQGAEGQAFF. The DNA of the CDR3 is TGTGCCAGCAGTTTGCTGGGACAGGGGGCGGAGGGACAGGCTTTCTTT. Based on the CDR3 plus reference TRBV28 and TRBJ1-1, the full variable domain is DVKVTQSSRYLVKRTGEKVFLECVQDMDHENMFWYRQDPGLGLRLIYFSYDVKMKEKGDIPEGYSVSREKKERFSLILESASTNQTSMYLCASSLLGQGAEGQAFFGQGTRLTVV.

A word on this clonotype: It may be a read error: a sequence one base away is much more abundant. CDR3 nucleotides: TGCGCCGGCAGCTTGGGGGACAGAAACTACGAGCAGTACTTC. Its translation: CAGSLGDRNYEQYF. The rearrangement links TRBV5-1 to TRBJ2-7; 7 nucleotides match TRBD1. This CDR3 is built from 14 residues. Germline CDR1 is SGHRS and CDR2 is YFSETQ. The whole variable domain, remainder taken from reference TRBV5-1 and TRBJ2-7, is KAGVTQTPRYLIKTRGQQVTLSCSPISGHRSVSWYQQTPGQGLQFLFEYFSETQRNKGNFPGRFSGRQFSNSRSEMNVSTLELGDSALYLCAGSLGDRNYEQYFGPGTRLTVT.

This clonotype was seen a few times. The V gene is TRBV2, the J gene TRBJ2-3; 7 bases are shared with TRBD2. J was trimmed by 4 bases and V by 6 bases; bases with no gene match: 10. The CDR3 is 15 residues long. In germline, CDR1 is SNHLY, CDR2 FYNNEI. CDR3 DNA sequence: TGTGCCAGCAGAAGGACTAGTTCTTCCGCAGATACGCAGTATTTT. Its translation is CASRRTSSSADTQYF.